The rows below give T cell receptor beta chains drawn from one sample of a study of OX40 agonist ivuxolimab in advanced cancers. TCRdb's table, derived via immunoSEQ multiplex PCR, lists solely in-frame clones and lacks some. The table records about 100,000 clones, 70% to 90% of them present only once. The sequenced sample was CD4+ or CD8+ T cells sorted from blood, obtained in a trial of the OX40 agonist ivuxolimab. These receptors were obtained from an adult with an advanced solid tumor such as melanoma, head and neck, liver or kidney cancer. Each CDR3 is given with its conserved first and last residue. A D gene is named only where the DNA matches it firmly. Expanded clones are given a class, and other clones once, few, many or no size at all.

d_call	v_call	clone_size	cdr3_length	j_call	cdr3_aa	cdr3_nt
-	TRBV7-9	-	14	TRBJ2-7	CASSLGGDSSEQYF	TGTGCCAGCAGCTTAGGAGGGGACTCCTCCGAGCAGTACTTC
-	TRBV7-9	-	15	TRBJ1-4	CASSRPGLTNEKLFF	TGTGCCAGCAGCCGCCCCGGGTTAACTAATGAAAAACTGTTTTTT
-	TRBV19	-	14	TRBJ1-5	CASAGTASNQPQHF	TGTGCCAGTGCCGGGACGGCAAGCAATCAGCCCCAGCATTTT
-	TRBV15	-	15	TRBJ2-2	CATSREYGLLGELFF	TGTGCCACCAGCAGAGAATACGGACTCCTCGGGGAGCTGTTTTTT
-	TRBV6-6	-	13	TRBJ2-1	CASSYLGQRPGVF	TGTGCCAGCAGTTACCTCGGACAGCGGCCCGGCGTCTTC
TRBD2	TRBV5-1	-	18	TRBJ2-4	CASSLSTSGGLAKNIQYF	TGCGCCAGCAGCTTATCGACTAGCGGGGGACTAGCCAAAAACATTCAGTACTTC
TRBD1	TRBV30	-	14	TRBJ1-1	CAWDSGTGNTEAFF	TGTGCCTGGGACTCGGGGACAGGAAACACTGAAGCTTTCTTT
-	TRBV28	-	14	TRBJ2-1	CATHPPVTYNEQFF	TGTGCCACCCACCCCCCGGTCACCTACAATGAGCAGTTCTTC
-	TRBV7-3	-	13	TRBJ2-2	CASSPRNTGELFF	TGTGCCAGCAGCCCTCGAAACACCGGGGAGCTGTTTTTT
-	TRBV21-1	once	13	TRBJ1-1	CASLEVWGTEAFF	TGTGCCAGCCTCGAAGTTTGGGGTACTGAAGCTTTCTTT
-	TRBV5-6	once	14	TRBJ1-4	CASSPGGFDEKLFF	TGTGCCAGCAGCCCAGGAGGGTTTGATGAAAAACTGTTTTTT
-	TRBV10-3	-	12	TRBJ2-3	CAISETADTQYF	TGTGCCATCAGTGAGACGGCAGATACGCAGTATTTT
-	TRBV28	-	12	TRBJ2-7	CASRSTGYEQYF	TGTGCCAGCAGGTCGACAGGATACGAGCAGTACTTC
TRBD2	TRBV19	-	15	TRBJ2-2	CASSRTGGGSGELFF	TGTGCCAGTAGTCGTACGGGGGGAGGTTCCGGGGAGCTGTTTTTT
-	TRBV5-1	-	16	TRBJ1-3	CASSLNPGRSGNTIYF	TGCGCCAGCAGCTTGAACCCAGGACGCTCTGGAAACACCATATATTTT
-	TRBV21-1	-	16	TRBJ2-7	CASSNLQGFLYYEQYF	TGTGCCAGCAGCAATCTTCAGGGGTTCCTCTACTACGAGCAGTACTTC
-	TRBV19	-	12	TRBJ2-5	CASSSGWETQYF	TGTGCCAGTAGTTCCGGATGGGAGACCCAGTACTTC
TRBD2	TRBV11-2	few	16	TRBJ2-2	CASSLGLAGPTGELFF	TGTGCCAGCAGCCTTGGACTAGCGGGACCCACCGGGGAGCTGTTTTTT
TRBD1	TRBV6-6	-	15	TRBJ2-7	CASSYSRQGGYEQYF	TGTGCCAGCAGTTACTCGAGACAGGGTGGCTACGAGCAGTACTTC
-	TRBV7-9	-	15	TRBJ1-1	CASSPRRGVNTEAFF	TGTGCCAGCAGCCCGAGGCGGGGGGTGAACACTGAAGCTTTCTTT
TRBD2	TRBV6-1	-	13	TRBJ2-3	CATGGLAGDTQYF	TGTGCCACCGGGGGACTAGCGGGAGATACGCAGTATTTT
-	TRBV6-1	-	13	TRBJ2-1	CASRGAVYNEQFF	TGTGCCAGCAGAGGGGCTGTTTACAATGAGCAGTTCTTC
-	TRBV19	-	15	TRBJ1-6	CASRAQGVYNSPLHF	TGTGCCAGTAGGGCTCAGGGAGTGTATAATTCACCCCTCCACTTT
TRBD1	TRBV18	-	14	TRBJ2-3	CASSPLDRADTQYF	TGTGCCAGCTCACCCCTGGACAGGGCAGATACGCAGTATTTT
TRBD1	TRBV16	-	17	TRBJ1-2	CASSQAPGQPANYGYTF	TGTGCCAGCAGCCAGGCACCGGGACAGCCAGCTAACTATGGCTACACCTTC
-	TRBV7-9	-	17	TRBJ2-1	CASSPRESPSSYNEQFF	TGTGCCAGCAGCCCCAGGGAGTCCCCGAGCTCCTACAATGAGCAGTTCTTC
TRBD2	TRBV6-5	-	14	TRBJ2-7	CASSQTSGPYEQYF	TGTGCCAGCAGTCAGACTAGCGGGCCCTACGAGCAGTACTTC
-	TRBV4-2	few	14	TRBJ2-7	CASSQVRDGYEQYF	TGTGCCAGCAGCCAAGTCCGGGACGGCTACGAGCAGTACTTC
-	TRBV5-4	-	14	TRBJ1-1	CASSLVGVNTEAFF	TGTGCCAGCAGCTTGGTTGGTGTGAACACTGAAGCTTTCTTT
-	TRBV9	-	19	TRBJ2-3	CASSVGVTGLGASTDTQYF	TGTGCCAGCAGCGTAGGTGTGACAGGCCTGGGAGCTAGCACAGATACGCAGTATTTT
-	TRBV5-1	-	14	TRBJ1-1	CASSLYRMDSEAFF	TGCGCCAGCAGCTTGTATCGTATGGACAGCGAAGCTTTCTTT
-	TRBV6-1	once	15	TRBJ1-2	CASSEETGDYYGYTF	TGTGCCAGCAGTGAAGAGACAGGTGATTACTATGGCTACACCTTC
-	TRBV10-1	-	13	TRBJ1-2	CASSESRGRGYTF	TGCGCCAGCAGTGAGTCGAGAGGGCGAGGCTACACCTTC
TRBD1	TRBV30	-	12	TRBJ2-7	CASGQGSYEQYF	TGTGCCAGTGGACAGGGCTCCTACGAGCAGTACTTC
TRBD1	TRBV7-9	-	13	TRBJ1-2	CASRPGQDYGYTF	TGTGCCAGCAGACCGGGACAGGACTATGGCTACACCTTC
TRBD1	TRBV9	-	17	TRBJ2-7	CASSVGVGTGGSYEQYF	TGTGCCAGCAGCGTAGGAGTAGGGACAGGGGGCTCCTACGAGCAGTACTTC
-	TRBV6-1	-	14	TRBJ1-5	CASSENHGYQPQHF	TGTGCCAGCAGTGAAAACCACGGCTATCAGCCCCAGCATTTT
-	TRBV5-1	-	15	TRBJ1-3	CASSLEGNSGNTIYF	TGCGCCAGCAGCTTAGAGGGAAACTCTGGAAACACCATATATTTT
-	TRBV15	-	12	TRBJ2-1	CATSRDRGRRFF	TGTGCCACCAGCAGAGATCGGGGAAGAAGGTTCTTC
-	TRBV5-6	once	13	TRBJ1-4	CASSFGRKEKLFF	TGTGCCAGCAGCTTCGGGCGAAAGGAAAAACTGTTTTTT
TRBD1	TRBV29-1	once	11	TRBJ2-7	CSVGQGGEQYF	TGCAGCGTTGGACAGGGGGGCGAGCAGTACTTC